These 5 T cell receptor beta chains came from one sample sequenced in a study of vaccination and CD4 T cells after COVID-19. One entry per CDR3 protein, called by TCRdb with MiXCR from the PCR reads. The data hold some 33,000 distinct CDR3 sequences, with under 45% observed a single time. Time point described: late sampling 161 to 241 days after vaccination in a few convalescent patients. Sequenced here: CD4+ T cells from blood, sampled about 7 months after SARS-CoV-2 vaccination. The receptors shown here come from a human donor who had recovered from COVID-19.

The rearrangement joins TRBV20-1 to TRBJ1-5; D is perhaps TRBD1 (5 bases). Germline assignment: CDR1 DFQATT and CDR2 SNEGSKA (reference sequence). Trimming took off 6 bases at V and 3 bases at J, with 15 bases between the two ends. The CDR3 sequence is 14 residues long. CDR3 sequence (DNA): TGCAGTGCCTCAACCGGGGACCCCAATCAGCCCCAGCATTTT. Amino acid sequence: CSASTGDPNQPQHF.

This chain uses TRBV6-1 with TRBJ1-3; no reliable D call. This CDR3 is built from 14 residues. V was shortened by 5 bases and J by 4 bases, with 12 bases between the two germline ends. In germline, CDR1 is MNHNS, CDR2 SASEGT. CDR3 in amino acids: CASSRTSAGNTIYF. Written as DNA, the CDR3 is TGTGCCAGCAGTCGGACCTCAGCAGGAAACACCATATATTTT.

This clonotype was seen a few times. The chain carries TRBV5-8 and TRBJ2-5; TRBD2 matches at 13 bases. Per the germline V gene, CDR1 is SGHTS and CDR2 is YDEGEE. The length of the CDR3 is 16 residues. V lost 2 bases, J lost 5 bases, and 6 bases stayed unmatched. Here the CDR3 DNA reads TGTGCCAGCAGCTTTCGGACTAGCGGGAGTCGGGAGACCCAGTACTTC. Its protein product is CASSFRTSGSRETQYF.

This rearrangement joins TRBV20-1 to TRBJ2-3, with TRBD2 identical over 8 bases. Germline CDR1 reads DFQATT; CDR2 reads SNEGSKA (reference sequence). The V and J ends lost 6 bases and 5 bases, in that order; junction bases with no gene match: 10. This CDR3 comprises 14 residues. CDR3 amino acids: CSAAPSGSGDTQYF. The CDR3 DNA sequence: TGCAGTGCGGCACCGAGCGGGAGCGGAGATACGCAGTATTTT.

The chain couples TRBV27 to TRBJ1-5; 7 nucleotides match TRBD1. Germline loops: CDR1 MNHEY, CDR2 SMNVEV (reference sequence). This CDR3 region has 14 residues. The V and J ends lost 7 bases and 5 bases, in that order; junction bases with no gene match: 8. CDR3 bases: TGTGCCAGCAAGGGACAGATAGGGGATCAGCCCCAGCATTTT. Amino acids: CASKGQIGDQPQHF.